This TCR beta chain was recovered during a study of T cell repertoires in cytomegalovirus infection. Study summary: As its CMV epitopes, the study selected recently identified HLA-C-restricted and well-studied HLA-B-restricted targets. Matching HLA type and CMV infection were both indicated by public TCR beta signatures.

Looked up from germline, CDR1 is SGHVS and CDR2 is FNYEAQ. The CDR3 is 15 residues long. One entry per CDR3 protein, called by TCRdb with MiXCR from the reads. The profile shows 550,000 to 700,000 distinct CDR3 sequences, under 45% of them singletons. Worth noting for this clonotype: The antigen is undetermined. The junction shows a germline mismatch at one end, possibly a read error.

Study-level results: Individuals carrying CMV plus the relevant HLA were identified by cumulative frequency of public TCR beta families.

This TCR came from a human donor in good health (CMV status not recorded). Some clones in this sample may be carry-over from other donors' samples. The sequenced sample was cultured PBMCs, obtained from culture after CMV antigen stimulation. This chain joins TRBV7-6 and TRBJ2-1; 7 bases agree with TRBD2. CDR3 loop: CAGRGEGRSYNEQFF. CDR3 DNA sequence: TGTGCCGGCAGAGGGGAGGGCAGGTCCTACAATGAGCAGTTCTTC.